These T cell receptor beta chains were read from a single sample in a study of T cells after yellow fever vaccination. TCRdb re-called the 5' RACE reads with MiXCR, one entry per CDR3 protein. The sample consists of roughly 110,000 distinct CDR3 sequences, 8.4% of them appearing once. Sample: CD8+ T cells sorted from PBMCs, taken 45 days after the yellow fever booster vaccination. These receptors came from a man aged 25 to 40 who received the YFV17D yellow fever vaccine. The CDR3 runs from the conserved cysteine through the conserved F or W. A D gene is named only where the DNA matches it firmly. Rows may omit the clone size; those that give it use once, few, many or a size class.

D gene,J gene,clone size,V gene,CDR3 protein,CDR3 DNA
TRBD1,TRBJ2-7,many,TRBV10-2,CASSPTGGTRGEQYF,TGCGCCAGCAGTCCGACAGGGGGAACTCGGGGTGAGCAGTACTTC
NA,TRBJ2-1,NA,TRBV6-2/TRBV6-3,CASSYRAGEAYNEQFF,TGTGCCAGCAGTTACCGGGCGGGTGAGGCCTACAATGAGCAGTTCTTC
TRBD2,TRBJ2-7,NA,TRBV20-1,CSANRPGLDPYEQYF,TGCAGTGCAAACCGGCCGGGACTAGACCCCTACGAGCAGTACTTC
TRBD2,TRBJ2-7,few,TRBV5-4,CASSLGLAEQYF,TGTGCCAGCAGCTTGGGACTAGCGGAGCAGTACTTC
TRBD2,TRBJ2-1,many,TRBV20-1,CSARDYLAASSYNEQFF,TGCAGTGCTAGAGATTACCTAGCGGCCAGCTCCTACAATGAGCAGTTCTTC
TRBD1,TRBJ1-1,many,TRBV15,CATSRGQGAVNTEAFF,TGTGCCACCAGCAGAGGTCAGGGGGCAGTGAACACTGAAGCTTTCTTT
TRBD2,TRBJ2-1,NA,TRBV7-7,CASSALPVLAGDNEQFF,TGTGCTAGCAGCGCACTCCCCGTACTAGCGGGGGACAATGAGCAGTTCTTC
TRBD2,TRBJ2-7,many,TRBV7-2,CASSLAGSGLYEQYF,TGTGCCAGCAGCTTAGCGGGTAGCGGGCTCTACGAGCAGTACTTC
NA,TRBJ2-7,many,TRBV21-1,CASSSAGGVEGEQYF,TGTGCCAGCAGCTCCGCGGGGGGAGTCGAGGGGGAGCAGTACTTC
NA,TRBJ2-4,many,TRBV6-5,CASSYPQRAGAKNIQYF,TGTGCCAGCAGTTACCCGCAAAGGGCAGGGGCCAAAAACATTCAGTACTTC
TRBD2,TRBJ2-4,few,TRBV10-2,CASSHLAGEAKNIQYF,TGCGCCAGCAGTCATCTGGCGGGAGAGGCCAAAAACATTCAGTACTTC
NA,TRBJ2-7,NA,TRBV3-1,CACSQEADSSYEQYF,TGTGCCTGCAGCCAAGAGGCGGACAGCTCCTACGAGCAGTACTTC
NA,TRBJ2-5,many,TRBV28,CASRPARGKETQYF,TGTGCCAGCAGGCCCGCCAGGGGTAAAGAGACCCAGTACTTC
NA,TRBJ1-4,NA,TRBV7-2,CASSLGVAGNEKLFF,TGTGCCAGCAGCTTAGGAGTGGCAGGGAATGAAAAACTGTTTTTT
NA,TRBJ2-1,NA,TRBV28,CASSEVSRKDEQFF,TGTGCCAGCAGTGAAGTGAGCCGGAAGGATGAGCAGTTCTTC
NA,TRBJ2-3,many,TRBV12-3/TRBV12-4,CASSLGGSLISDTQYF,TGTGCCAGCAGTTTAGGGGGTAGTTTAATCTCAGATACGCAGTATTTT
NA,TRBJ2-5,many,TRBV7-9,CASSFTPAVETQYF,TGTGCCAGCAGCTTTACTCCCGCGGTAGAGACCCAGTACTTC
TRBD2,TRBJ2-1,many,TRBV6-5,CASSYSTGGIYNEQFF,TGTGCCAGCAGTTACAGTACGGGAGGCATCTACAATGAGCAGTTCTTC
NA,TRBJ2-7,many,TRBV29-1,CSVEERGSYEQYF,TGCAGCGTTGAAGAGCGGGGCTCCTACGAGCAGTACTTC
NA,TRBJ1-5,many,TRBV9,CASSVGPLSNQPQHF,TGTGCCAGCAGCGTAGGCCCGCTAAGCAATCAGCCCCAGCATTTT
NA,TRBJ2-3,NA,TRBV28,CASSLPGKDTQYF,TGTGCCAGCAGTTTACCAGGGAAGGATACGCAGTATTTT
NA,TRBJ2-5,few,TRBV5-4,CASSSRGGLLETQYF,TGTGCCAGCAGCTCGAGGGGGGGACTTCTGGAGACCCAGTACTTC
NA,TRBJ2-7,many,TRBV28,CASRQDGSGYEQYF,TGTGCCAGCAGACAGGACGGCAGCGGATACGAGCAGTACTTC
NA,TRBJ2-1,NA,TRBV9,CASSVATEGNFDEQFF,TGTGCCAGCAGCGTAGCTACGGAGGGCAATTTCGATGAGCAGTTCTTC
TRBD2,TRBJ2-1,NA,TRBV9,CASSVGGGRAFEQFF,TGTGCCAGCAGCGTGGGGGGCGGGAGGGCCTTTGAGCAGTTCTTC
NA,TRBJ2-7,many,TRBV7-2,CASSFSQSYEQYF,TGTGCCAGCAGCTTTTCCCAATCTTACGAGCAGTACTTC
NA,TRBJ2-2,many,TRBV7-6,CASSPRQNTGELFF,TGTGCCAGCAGCCCAAGACAGAACACCGGGGAGCTGTTTTTT
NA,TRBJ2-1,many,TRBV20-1,CSARSVSVSNEQFF,TGCAGTGCTAGATCCGTCAGCGTTTCCAATGAGCAGTTCTTC
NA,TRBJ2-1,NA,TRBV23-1,CASSQYKTEVQFF,TGCGCCAGCAGTCAATACAAGACTGAGGTGCAGTTCTTC